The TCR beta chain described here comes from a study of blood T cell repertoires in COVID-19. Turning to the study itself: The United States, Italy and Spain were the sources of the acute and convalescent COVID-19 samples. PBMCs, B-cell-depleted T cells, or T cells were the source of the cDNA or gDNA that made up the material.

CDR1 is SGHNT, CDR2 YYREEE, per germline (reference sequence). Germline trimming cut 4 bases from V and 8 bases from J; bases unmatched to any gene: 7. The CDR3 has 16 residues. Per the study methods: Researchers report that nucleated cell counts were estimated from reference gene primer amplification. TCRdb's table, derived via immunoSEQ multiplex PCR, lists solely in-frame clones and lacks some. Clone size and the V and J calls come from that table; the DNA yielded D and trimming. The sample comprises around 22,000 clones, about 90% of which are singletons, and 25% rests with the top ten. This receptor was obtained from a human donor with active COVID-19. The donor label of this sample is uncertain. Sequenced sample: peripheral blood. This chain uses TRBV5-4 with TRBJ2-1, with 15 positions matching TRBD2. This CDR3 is CASSVIGLAGGDEQFF. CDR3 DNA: TGTGCCAGCAGCGTAATCGGACTAGCGGGAGGGGATGAGCAGTTCTTC.